The clone carrying this T cell receptor beta chain was found a few times. Its specificity is not known. A universal primer site was created by template switching, with the cDNA bearing unique molecular identifiers. TCRdb recomputed calls from the 5' RACE reads with MiXCR, one row per CDR3 protein. The sample lists approximately 670,000 distinct CDR3 sequences; 6.1% were seen once. This record belongs to a study of identical twins. General study results and limits: Abundant beta clonotypes from cord blood had fewer insertions, unlike memory repertoires, which showed none. The presence of invariant MAIT and iNKT cells could partly confound analyses of zero-insertion sequences. Models underestimated out-of-frame TCR alpha sharing in monozygotic twins.

The CDR3 spans 14 residues. Looked up from germline, CDR1 is DFQATT and CDR2 is SNEGSKA (reference sequence). V gave up 0 bases and J gave up 6 bases, with 14 bases separating them. The chain couples TRBV20-1 to TRBJ2-5; the D gene is possibly TRBD2 (5 bases). The sequencing sample was made of naive T cells sorted from blood. The source of this sequence is a man aged 18 to 35 in good health. The CDR3 sequence is CSARDLWERQTQYF. DNA of the CDR3: TGCAGTGCTAGAGATCTGTGGGAGAGACAGACCCAGTACTTC.